The 30 T cell receptor beta chains reported below all come from one sample, sequenced in a study of blood T cell repertoires in COVID-19. This table comes from immunoSEQ multiplex PCR, and its TCRdb copy is limited to in-frame clones, with some not included. There are around 58,000 clones in the sample; around four fifths occur only once, and under 6% lies in the top ten. Sequencing was carried out using peripheral blood. The source of these receptors is a human donor in a cohort sampled during active COVID-19.

This clone was picked up a small number of times. One end of the junction is discordant with germline, which a read error may explain. This chain connects TRBV7-9 to TRBJ1-2, with 8 bases that match TRBD1. The CDR3 is 15 amino acids. The germline CDR1 and CDR2 sequences are SEHNR and FQNEAQ (reference sequence). This chain's CDR3 is CASSLDRGSNYGYTF. CDR3 bases: TGTGCCAGCAGTTTAGACAGGGGTTCTAACTATGGCTACACCTTC.

The CDR3: CASMSWAGQKQETQYF. The CDR3 DNA sequence: TGTGCCAGCATGTCCTGGGCCGGACAGAAACAAGAGACCCAGTACTTC. The chain employs TRBV6-6 and TRBJ2-5; D possibly corresponds to TRBD1 (6 bases). The CDR3 sequence is 16 residues long. The V end lost 7 bases, the J end lost 2 bases, and 20 bases lay between the germline ends. Germline CDR1 and CDR2: MNHNY and SVGAGI (reference sequence).

The chain combines TRBV9 with TRBJ2-1; no definite D call. Per the germline V gene, CDR1 is SGDLS and CDR2 is YYNGEE. The CDR3 runs 12 residues. V gave up 0 bases and J gave up 7 bases, with 5 bases separating them. In nucleotides, the CDR3 is TGTGCCAGCAGCGTAGATATGAATGAGCAGTTCTTC. This gives the protein CASSVDMNEQFF. The full variable domain, in which reference TRBV9 and TRBJ2-1 provide the parts outside the CDR3, is DSGVTQTPKHLITATGQRVTLRCSPRSGDLSVYWYQQSLDQGLQFLIQYYNGEERAKGNILERFSAQQFPDLHSELNLSSLELGDSALYFCASSVDMNEQFFGPGTRLTVL.

The V call is TRBV29-1, the J call TRBJ1-5, with 7 bases matching TRBD1. J lost 4 bases, V lost 4 bases, and 4 bases had no gene match. The CDR3 covers 13 residues. Germline V gene data show CDR1 as SQVTM and CDR2 as ANQGSEA. The CDR3 coding sequence is TGCAGCGTTGGACAGGGTGGGAATCAGCCCCAGCATTTT. This sequence encodes CSVGQGGNQPQHF.

The gene calls are TRBV5-1 and TRBJ1-6, with D possibly being TRBD1 (5 bases). The CDR3 contains 15 residues. Trimming removed 2 bases from V and 7 bases from J, with 13 bases in between. Germline-derived CDR1 and CDR2 are SGHRS and YFSETQ. CDR3 DNA sequence: TGCGCCAGCAGCTTATTTGCAGGGTTGAATTCACCCCTCCACTTT. It is translated as CASSLFAGLNSPLHF.

This rearrangement joins TRBV20-1 to TRBJ2-3; 7 positions agree with TRBD1. V lost 3 bases and J lost 0; bases outside the gene matches: 6. Germline V CDR1 and CDR2: DFQATT, SNEGSKA (reference sequence). The CDR3 spans 15 residues. For the CDR3, the DNA is TGCAGTGCTAGTTTCCCGACAGGGAGCACAGATACGCAGTATTTT. Encoded protein: CSASFPTGSTDTQYF.

The chain employs TRBV2 and TRBJ2-1; TRBD2 is a possible D gene (7 bases). Germline CDR1 SNHLY, CDR2 FYNNEI. The CDR3 length is 18 residues. V lost 5 bases, J lost 7 bases, and 27 bases lay in between. The CDR3 reads CASSPSNLGGGKQNEQFF. In DNA, the CDR3 is TGTGCCAGCAGTCCCTCGAACTTAGGGGGGGGGAAGCAAAATGAGCAGTTCTTC.

A few counts support this clone. The chain combines TRBV11-2 with TRBJ1-1; the D gene is possibly TRBD1 (5 bases). CDR3 length equals 15 residues. CDR1 is SGHAT and CDR2 is FQNNGV in the germline V gene. Trimming removed 2 bases at V and 3 bases at J, with 13 bases between. Written as DNA, the CDR3 is TGTGCCAGCAGCTTAACTTCAGGGATCGACACTGAAGCTTTCTTT. It specifies CASSLTSGIDTEAFF.

This chain uses TRBV27 with TRBJ2-4, with 11 bases lining up with TRBD2. V shed 3 bases and J 4 bases; nucleotides not matched to a gene: 5. CDR1 and CDR2 (germline): MNHEY, SMNVEV (reference sequence). The CDR3 runs 16 residues. The CDR3 loop is CASSLGSGGAKNIQYF. Written as DNA, the CDR3 is TGTGCCAGCAGTTTGGGTAGCGGGGGGGCTAAAAACATTCAGTACTTC.

The chain links TRBV7-8 to TRBJ1-1; the D is unclear. V was cut by 5 bases and J by 4 bases, with 14 bases left in between. The CDR3 loop spans 14 amino acids. In germline, CDR1 is SGHVS, CDR2 FQNEAQ. CDR3 in amino acids: CASSPRPAGTEAFF. The CDR3 bases are TGTGCCAGCAGCCCCCGTCCGGCGGGCACTGAAGCTTTCTTT.

The sample holds a few counts of this clone. The rearrangement uses TRBV11-2 and TRBJ2-7, with a tentative D call TRBD2 (6 bases). Trimming shortened V by 8 bases and J by 0 bases, and 26 bases separated the two germline ends. This CDR3 is built from 18 residues. In germline, CDR1 is SGHAT, CDR2 FQNNGV. The CDR3 here is CASARRGQGELSSYEQYF. CDR3 coding DNA: TGTGCCAGCGCCCGGAGGGGCCAGGGTGAACTTAGCTCCTACGAGCAGTACTTC.

The chain is built from TRBV4-2 and TRBJ1-3; D may be TRBD1 (5 bases). The CDR3 is 15 residues long. Germline lookup yields CDR1 LGHNA and CDR2 YNFKEQ. V gave up 1 base and J gave up 2 bases, with 9 bases separating them. This CDR3 reads CASSQVGGAGNTIYF. CDR3 in DNA: TGTGCCAGCAGCCAAGTCGGAGGGGCTGGAAACACCATATATTTT.

The chain has TRBV15 and TRBJ2-5; 11 nucleotides align to TRBD2. Germline V CDR1 and CDR2: LNHNV, YYDKDF (reference sequence). This CDR3 spans 15 amino acids. Trimming removed 5 bases from V and 7 bases from J; junction bases left unmatched: 9. CDR3 DNA sequence: TGTGCCACCAGCCGAGGTAGCGGGGGGGCCGGGACCCAGTACTTC. Translated, it gives CATSRGSGGAGTQYF.

CDR3 nucleotide sequence: TGCAGCGTGACAGTTGGAAACACCATATATTTT. Protein sequence: CSVTVGNTIYF. The rearrangement uses TRBV29-1 and TRBJ1-3; maybe TRBD1 (5 bases). The CDR3 runs to 11 residues. Trimming shortened V by 6 bases and J by 3 bases, and 6 bases separated the two germline ends. Per germline, CDR1 SQVTM and CDR2 ANQGSEA.

This rearrangement joins TRBV11-3 to TRBJ2-2; D is possibly TRBD1 (6 bases). CDR1 is SGHNT and CDR2 is YENEEA in the germline V gene. The CDR3 totals 15 residues. V was clipped by 0 bases and J by 2 bases, with 7 bases between them. CDR3 in amino acids: CASSLDRGNTGELFF. As DNA, the CDR3 is TGTGCCAGCAGCTTAGACAGGGGAAACACCGGGGAGCTGTTTTTT.

The chain carries TRBV6-6 and TRBJ1-2; TRBD1 is a possible D gene (6 bases). The CDR3 has 15 residues. CDR1 is MNHNY, CDR2 SVGAGI, per germline (reference sequence). Trimming cost V 6 bases and J 6 bases, with 20 bases left between them. The CDR3 DNA reads as TGTGCCAGCAGAGCCAGGGGCGCCGAGTTCGATGGCTACACCTTC. Translation gives CASRARGAEFDGYTF.

This clone was detected only a few times. The rearrangement links TRBV19 to TRBJ2-1; D is unresolved. The CDR3 length is 14 residues. V lost 4 bases to trimming and J lost 5 bases, with 12 bases between them. The germline V gene encodes CDR1 LNHDA and CDR2 SQIVND (reference sequence). The CDR3 reads CASSTQATNNEQFF. For the CDR3, the DNA is TGTGCCAGTAGTACCCAGGCTACCAACAATGAGCAGTTCTTC.

The J gene is TRBJ2-7, the V gene TRBV14; 9 nucleotides line up with TRBD2. This CDR3 region has 17 residues. J gave up 3 bases and V 3 bases, and 12 bases lay outside the gene matches. Germline CDR1 and CDR2: SGHDN and FVKESK. The CDR3 sequence: CASSQDQTSGGFYEQYF. The CDR3 nucleotides are TGTGCCAGCAGCCAGGATCAGACTAGCGGTGGTTTCTACGAGCAGTACTTC.

This clone was recorded a few times. The chain is built from TRBV7-2 and TRBJ2-3, with D perhaps TRBD2 (6 bases). V was trimmed by 5 bases and J by 3 bases, leaving 15 bases between them. This CDR3 region has 15 residues. Germline CDR1 SGHTA, CDR2 FQGNSA. The CDR3 nucleotides read TGTGCCAGCAGCCCGGACTACCTACGGACAGATACGCAGTATTTT. Translated, it gives CASSPDYLRTDTQYF.

The chain is built from TRBV21-1 and TRBJ2-2; TRBD2 was called by the table and not checked on the DNA. TRBV21-1 is a pseudogene locus. The CDR3 is 16 residues long. The CDR3 nucleotides are TGTGCCAGCAGCAAAGTCAGCGGGGTGGGGACCGGGGAGCTGTTTTTT. It yields the protein CASSKVSGVGTGELFF.

This rearrangement joins TRBV6-5 to TRBJ1-5; tentatively, D is TRBD1 (5 bases). The CDR3 extends over 15 amino acids. In germline, CDR1 is MNHEY, CDR2 SVGAGI. Trimming stripped 5 bases from V and 0 bases from J, with 11 bases between. The CDR3 DNA reads TGTGCCAGCAGTCCCCGACAGAATAGCAATCAGCCCCAGCATTTT. Translating gives CASSPRQNSNQPQHF.

The genes are TRBV2 and TRBJ2-3; a weak D match, TRBD2 (7 bases). Deletions cut 2 bases from V and 4 bases from J, with 16 bases between. The germline V gene has CDR1 SNHLY and CDR2 FYNNEI. CDR3 size: 16 residues. The CDR3: CASSESSGGASDTQYF. The CDR3 bases are TGTGCCAGCAGTGAAAGCAGTGGGGGGGCCTCAGATACGCAGTATTTT.

This clone occurred once. The rearrangement links TRBV3-1 (or the pseudogene TRBV3-2) to TRBJ1-4; weak D call: TRBD1 (5 bases). Trimming took 0 bases from V and 8 from J, leaving 13 bases between them. The CDR3 covers 15 residues. Germline CDR1 reads LGHDT; CDR2 reads YNNKEL (reference sequence). The CDR3 is CASSQDFGGWEKLFF. CDR3 bases: TGTGCCAGCAGCCAAGATTTTGGGGGGTGGGAAAAACTGTTTTTT.

The gene calls are TRBV28 and TRBJ1-4, with D unclear. V gave up 6 bases and J gave up 4 bases, with 18 bases separating them. CDR3 length: 16 amino acids. Germline loops: CDR1 MDHEN, CDR2 SYDVKM. The CDR3 region is CASSPGKTQHNEKLFF. The CDR3 DNA follows: TGTGCCAGCAGCCCGGGTAAAACTCAGCATAATGAAAAACTGTTTTTT. Supplemented by reference TRBV28 and TRBJ1-4, the full variable domain reads DVKVTQSSRYLVKRTGEKVFLECVQDMDHENMFWYRQDPGLGLRLIYFSYDVKMKEKGDIPEGYSVSREKKERFSLILESASTNQTSMYLCASSPGKTQHNEKLFFGSGTQLSVL.

The chain carries TRBV6-5 and TRBJ1-1; weak D call: TRBD1 (5 bases). The CDR3 totals 13 residues. Germline V gene sequence: CDR1 MNHEY, CDR2 SVGAGI. Deletions cut 6 bases from V and 0 bases from J, with 8 bases between. The CDR3: CASRQQVNTEAFF. The CDR3 DNA reads as TGTGCCAGCAGGCAACAGGTGAACACTGAAGCTTTCTTT.

This clone came up once. The chain employs TRBV9 and TRBJ2-2; 8 positions agree with TRBD1. This CDR3 contains 17 residues. The germline V gene has CDR1 SGDLS and CDR2 YYNGEE. V lost 4 bases and J lost 0; bases outside the gene matches: 8. The CDR3 sequence is CASSLTPGGANTGELFF. In DNA form, the CDR3 reads TGTGCCAGCAGCTTAACCCCAGGGGGCGCGAACACCGGGGAGCTGTTTTTT.

This rearrangement joins TRBV5-1 to TRBJ1-3, with D maybe TRBD1 (5 bases). V was pared by 2 bases and J by 4 bases, with 13 bases between. Germline V lookup: CDR1 SGHRS, CDR2 YFSETQ. This CDR3 spans 15 amino acids. CDR3 sequence (DNA): TGCGCCAGCAGCTTTGAAGGGGTTTCAGGAAACACCATATATTTT. It specifies CASSFEGVSGNTIYF.

The CDR3 protein is CASSLPGGHYGYTF. The CDR3 region has the DNA TGTGCCAGCAGCTTGCCAGGGGGCCACTATGGCTACACCTTC. The chain links TRBV11-2 to TRBJ1-2; the match to TRBD1 covers 8 bases. The V segment lost 3 bases and the J segment 3 bases; nucleotides outside the gene matches: 3. CDR1 is SGHAT and CDR2 is FQNNGV in the germline V gene. The CDR3 length is 14 residues.

The J gene is TRBJ1-5, the V gene TRBV6-6; TRBD1 agrees at 7 bases. The CDR3 length is 17 residues. The trim removed 7 bases at V and 1 base at J, leaving 13 bases unmatched. Germline V gene lookup returns CDR1 MNHNY and CDR2 SVGAGI (reference sequence). CDR3: CASNRGGSQSSNQPQHF. CDR3 nucleotide sequence: TGTGCCAGCAATCGAGGGGGCTCTCAATCGAGCAATCAGCCCCAGCATTTT.

The chain combines TRBV11-1 with TRBJ2-1; 10 nucleotides line up with TRBD2. The junction had 4 bases not matched to a gene; V was cut back by 1 base and J by 10 bases. Germline values: CDR1 SGHAT, CDR2 FQDESV (reference sequence). This CDR3 has 14 residues. The CDR3 DNA reads TGTGCCAGCAGCTTAGAGCGGGGGGGCTCAGAGCAGTTCTTC. Protein product: CASSLERGGSEQFF.